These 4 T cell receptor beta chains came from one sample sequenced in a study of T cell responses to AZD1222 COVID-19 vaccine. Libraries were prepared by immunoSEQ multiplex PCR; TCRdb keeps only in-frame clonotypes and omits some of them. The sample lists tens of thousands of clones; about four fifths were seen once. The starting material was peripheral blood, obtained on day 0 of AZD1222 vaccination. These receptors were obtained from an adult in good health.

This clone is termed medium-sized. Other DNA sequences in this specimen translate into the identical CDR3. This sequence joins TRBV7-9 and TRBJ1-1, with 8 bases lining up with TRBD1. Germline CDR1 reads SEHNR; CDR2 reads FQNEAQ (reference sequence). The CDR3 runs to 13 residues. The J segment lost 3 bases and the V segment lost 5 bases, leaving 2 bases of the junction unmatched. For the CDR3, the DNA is TGTGCCAGCAGCCCGACAGGGGACACTGAAGCTTTCTTT. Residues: CASSPTGDTEAFF. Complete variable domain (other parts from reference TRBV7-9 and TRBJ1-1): DTGVSQNPRHKITKRGQNVTFRCDPISEHNRLYWYRQTLGQGPEFLTYFQNEAQLEKSRLLSDRFSAERPKGSFSTLEIQRTEQGDSAMYLCASSPTGDTEAFFGQGTRLTVV.

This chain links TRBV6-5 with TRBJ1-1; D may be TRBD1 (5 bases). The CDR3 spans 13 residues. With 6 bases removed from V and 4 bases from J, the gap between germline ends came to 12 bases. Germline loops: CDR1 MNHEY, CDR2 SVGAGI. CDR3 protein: CASSPGTFTEAFF. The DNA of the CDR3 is TGTGCCAGCAGCCCCGGGACCTTCACTGAAGCTTTCTTT.

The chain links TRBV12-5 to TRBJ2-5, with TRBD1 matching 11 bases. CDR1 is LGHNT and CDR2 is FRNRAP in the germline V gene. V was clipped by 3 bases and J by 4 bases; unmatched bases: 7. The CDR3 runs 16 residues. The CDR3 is CASGLGTGGRGETQYF. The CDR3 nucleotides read TGTGCTAGTGGTTTAGGGACAGGGGGAAGAGGAGAGACCCAGTACTTC. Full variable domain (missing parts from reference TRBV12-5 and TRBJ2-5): DARVTQTPRHKVTEMGQEVTMRCQPILGHNTVFWYRQTMMQGLELLAYFRNRAPLDDSGMPKDRFSAEMPDATLATLKIQPSEPRDSAVYFCASGLGTGGRGETQYFGPGTRLLVL.

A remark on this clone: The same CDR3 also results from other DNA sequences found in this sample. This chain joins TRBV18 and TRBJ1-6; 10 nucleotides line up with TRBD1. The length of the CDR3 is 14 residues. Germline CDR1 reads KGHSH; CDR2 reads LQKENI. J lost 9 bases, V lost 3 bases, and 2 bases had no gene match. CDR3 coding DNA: TGTGCCAGCTCACCTGGACAGGGGGGTTCACCCCTCCACTTT. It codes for CASSPGQGGSPLHF.